This T cell receptor (beta chain) was profiled in a study of human T cells and chemical hapten exposure. Study in general: Enrolled patients were predominantly female and had alopecia areata, totalis or universalis. Slight volume differences across pooled libraries mainly accounted for varying per-sample TCR yields.

Separate cDNA molecules received unique molecular identifiers, which the library attached to them. TCRdb recomputed calls from the RACE reads with MiXCR, one row per CDR3 protein. The data contain under 85,000 distinct CDR3 sequences, 10% of them seen just once; the ten biggest clones take up about 6.6%. Time point meaning: patch test 2, 6 weeks after DPC sensitization. Treatment specified: therapeutic diphenylcyclopropenone sensitization with weekly scalp DPC. Alopecia patients between 18 and 70 years old and suitable for DPC were used as donors. This clonotype was seen a few times. The CDR3 consists of 17 residues. CDR1 and CDR2 (germline): KGHSH, LQKENI. With 6 bases clipped from V and 0 bases from J, the junction kept 10 bases outside the gene matches.

Sequenced here: whole blood, sampled in connection with sensitization to the hapten diphenylcyclopropenone (DPC). This chain joins TRBV18 and TRBJ2-3; 9 positions match TRBD2. The sequence was collected from a woman aged 45 to 65 with alopecia areata. Some clones in this sample may be carry-over from other donors' samples. The DNA for the CDR3 is TGTGCCAGCTCCCGCACCACTAGCGGGCAAAGCACAGATACGCAGTATTTT. It encodes CASSRTTSGQSTDTQYF. Drawing the rest from reference TRBV18 and TRBJ2-3, the complete variable domain is NAGVMQNPRHLVRRRGQEARLRCSPMKGHSHVYWYRQLPEEGLKFMVYLQKENIIDESGMPKERFSAEFPKEGPSILRIQQVVRGDSAAYFCASSRTTSGQSTDTQYFGPGTRLTVL.